This T cell receptor beta chain was identified during a study of beta chain features in type 1 diabetes. Study-wide points: Among all four CD4+ subsets, Type 1 diabetes patients had TCRB CDR3s that were moderately but significantly shorter.

There are 16 residues in the CDR3. The germline V gene encodes CDR1 SEHNR and CDR2 FQNEAQ (reference sequence). J lost 9 bases, V lost 5 bases, and 16 bases had no gene match. As every portion of the isolated RNA was reverse transcribed, the sequencing read expressed TCRB transcripts. The method was immunoSEQ multiplex PCR; TCRdb's version includes in-frame clones alone and lacks a portion of them. The sample lists about 180,000 clones, about 13% occurring once. In regard to this clone: Its matching antigen is unknown.

Each of the CD4+ naive, central memory, regulatory and stem cell-like memory populations was sorted via CD45RO/CCR7/CD25/CD127/CD95/CD27. This receptor was taken from a woman younger than 30 in good health. Sequencing input: central memory CD4+ T cells from blood. The rearrangement uses TRBV7-9 and TRBJ2-4; 7 nucleotides agree with TRBD1. As DNA, the CDR3 is TGTGCCAGCAGCCCCCAAGGGGGCGAGGGTTTGGGCATTCAGTACTTC. Protein sequence: CASSPQGGEGLGIQYF.